The clone carrying this TCR beta chain was detected ten times or more. Hyperthyroidism had been newly diagnosed in patients aged 18 to 65, and its duration was under 2 months. This sample was taken from a study of T cells in Graves' hyperthyroidism and ophthalmopathy. CDR1 SGHTA and CDR2 FQGNSA come from the germline V gene. The V end was cut by 1 base, the J end by 2 bases, with 11 bases between. CDR3 length: 15 amino acids. Amplification of TCR beta CDR3 regions was performed using RNA transcripts as template. HTBI primers were employed in a first-round RT-PCR of the TCR CDR3. MiXCR, run by TCRdb on the multiplex PCR reads, gives a single entry per CDR3 protein. This sample has approximately 640,000 distinct CDR3 sequences, with 17% found just once.

The chain combines TRBV7-2 with TRBJ2-5; D unresolved. This receptor was taken from a man aged 45-65 years with Graves' hyperthyroidism. Sequencing was performed on blood. CDR3 region: CASSLGTQPQETQYF. For the CDR3, the DNA is TGTGCCAGCAGCTTAGGGACCCAGCCGCAAGAGACCCAGTACTTC.